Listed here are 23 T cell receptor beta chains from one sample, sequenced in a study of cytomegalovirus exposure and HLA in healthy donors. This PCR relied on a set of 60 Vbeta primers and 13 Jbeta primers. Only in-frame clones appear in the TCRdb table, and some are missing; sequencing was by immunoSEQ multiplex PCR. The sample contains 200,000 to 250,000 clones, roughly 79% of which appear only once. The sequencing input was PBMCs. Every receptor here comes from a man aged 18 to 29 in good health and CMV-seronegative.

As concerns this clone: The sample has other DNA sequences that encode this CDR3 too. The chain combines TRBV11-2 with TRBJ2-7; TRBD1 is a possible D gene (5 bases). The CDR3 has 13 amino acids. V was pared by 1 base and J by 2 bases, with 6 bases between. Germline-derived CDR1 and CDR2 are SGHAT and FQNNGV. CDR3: CASSLGQTYEQYF. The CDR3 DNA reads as TGTGCCAGCAGCTTAGGACAGACCTACGAGCAGTACTTC.

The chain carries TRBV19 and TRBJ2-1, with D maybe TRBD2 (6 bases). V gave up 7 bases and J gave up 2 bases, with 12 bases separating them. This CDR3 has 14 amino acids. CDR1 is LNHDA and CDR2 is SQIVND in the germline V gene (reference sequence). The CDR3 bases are TGTGCCAGTACCCCTAGCGCGACCTACAATGAGCAGTTCTTC. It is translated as CASTPSATYNEQFF.

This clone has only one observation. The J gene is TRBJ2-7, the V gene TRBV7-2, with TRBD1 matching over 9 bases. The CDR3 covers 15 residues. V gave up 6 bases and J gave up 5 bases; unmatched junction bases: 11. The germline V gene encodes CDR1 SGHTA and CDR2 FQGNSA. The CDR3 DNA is TGTGCCAGCAGGTTGTGGGACAGGGTATCGGACGAGCAGTACTTC. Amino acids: CASRLWDRVSDEQYF. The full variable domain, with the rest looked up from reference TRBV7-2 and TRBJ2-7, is GAGVSQSPSNKVTEKGKDVELRCDPISGHTALYWYRQSLGQGLEFLIYFQGNSAPDKSGLPSDRFSAERTGGSVSTLTIQRTQQEDSAVYLCASRLWDRVSDEQYFGPGTRLTVT.

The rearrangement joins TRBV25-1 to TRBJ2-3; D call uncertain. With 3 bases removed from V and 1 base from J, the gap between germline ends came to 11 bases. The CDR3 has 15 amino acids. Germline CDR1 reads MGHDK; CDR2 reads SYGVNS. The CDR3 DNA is TGTGCCAGCAGTGACCCGACTGCCCGCACAGATACGCAGTATTTT. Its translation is CASSDPTARTDTQYF. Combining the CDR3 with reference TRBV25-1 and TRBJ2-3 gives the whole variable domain EADIYQTPRYLVIGTGKKITLECSQTMGHDKMYWYQQDPGMELHLIHYSYGVNSTEKGDLSSESTVSRIRTEHFPLTLESARPSHTSQYLCASSDPTARTDTQYFGPGTRLTVL.

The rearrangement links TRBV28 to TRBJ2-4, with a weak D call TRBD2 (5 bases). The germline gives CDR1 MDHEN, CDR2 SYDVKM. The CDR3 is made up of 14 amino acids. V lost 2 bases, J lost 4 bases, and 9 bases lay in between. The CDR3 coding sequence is TGTGCCAGCAGTTTAGGAGGCACAAAAAACATTCAGTACTTC. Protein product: CASSLGGTKNIQYF.

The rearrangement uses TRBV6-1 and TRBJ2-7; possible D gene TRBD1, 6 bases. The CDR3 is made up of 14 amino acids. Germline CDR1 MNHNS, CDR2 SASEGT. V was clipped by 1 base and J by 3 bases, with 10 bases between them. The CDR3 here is CASSEGTESYEQYF. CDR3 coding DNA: TGTGCCAGCAGTGAAGGGACAGAGAGCTACGAGCAGTACTTC.

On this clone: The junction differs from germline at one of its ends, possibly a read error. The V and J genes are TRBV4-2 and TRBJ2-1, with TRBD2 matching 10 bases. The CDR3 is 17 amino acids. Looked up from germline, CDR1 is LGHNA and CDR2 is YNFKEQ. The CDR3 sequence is CASSLAGGQSSYNEQLF. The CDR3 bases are TGTGCCAGCAGCTTAGCGGGGGGCCAAAGCTCCTACAATGAGCAGCTCTTC.

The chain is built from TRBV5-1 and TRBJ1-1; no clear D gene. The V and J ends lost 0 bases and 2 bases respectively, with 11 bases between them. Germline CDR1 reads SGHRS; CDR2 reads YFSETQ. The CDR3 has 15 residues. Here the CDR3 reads CASSLDSGGNTEAFF. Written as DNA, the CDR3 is TGCGCCAGCAGCTTGGATAGCGGAGGAAACACTGAAGCTTTCTTT.

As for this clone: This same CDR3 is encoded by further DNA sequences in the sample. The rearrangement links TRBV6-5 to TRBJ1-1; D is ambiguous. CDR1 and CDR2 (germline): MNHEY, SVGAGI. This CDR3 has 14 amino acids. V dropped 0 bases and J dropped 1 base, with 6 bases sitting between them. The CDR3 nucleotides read TGTGCCAGCAGTTACTCGAGGAGGAACACTGAAGCTTTCTTT. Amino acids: CASSYSRRNTEAFF.

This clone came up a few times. Written as DNA, the CDR3 is TGCGCCAGCAGCCAAGTTTCCGACAGGGTGCTGCCCCAGCATTTT. Protein product: CASSQVSDRVLPQHF. The rearrangement links TRBV4-1 to TRBJ1-5; 7 positions match TRBD1. There are 15 residues in the CDR3. Trimming took 1 base from V and 9 from J; bases not matched to a gene: 9. Germline lookup yields CDR1 MGHRA and CDR2 YSYEKL.

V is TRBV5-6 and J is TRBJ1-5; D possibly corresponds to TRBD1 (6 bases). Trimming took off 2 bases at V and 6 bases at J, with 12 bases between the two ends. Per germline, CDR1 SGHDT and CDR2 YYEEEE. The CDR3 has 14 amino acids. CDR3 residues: CASSFWGGGQPQHF. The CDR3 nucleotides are TGTGCCAGCAGCTTTTGGGGAGGGGGTCAGCCCCAGCATTTT.

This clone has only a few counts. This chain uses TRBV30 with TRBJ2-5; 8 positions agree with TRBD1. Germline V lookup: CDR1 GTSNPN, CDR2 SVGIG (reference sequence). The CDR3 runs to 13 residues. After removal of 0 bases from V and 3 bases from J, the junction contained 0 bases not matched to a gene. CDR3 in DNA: TGTGCCTGGAGTGTACAGGGGGAAGAGACCCAGTACTTC. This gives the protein CAWSVQGEETQYF.

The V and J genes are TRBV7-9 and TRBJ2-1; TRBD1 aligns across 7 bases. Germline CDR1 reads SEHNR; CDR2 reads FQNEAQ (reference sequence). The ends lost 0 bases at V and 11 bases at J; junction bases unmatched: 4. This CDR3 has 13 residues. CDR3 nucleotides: TGTGCCAGCAGCTTAGCAGGGACAGAAAAGCAGTTCTTC. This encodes CASSLAGTEKQFF.

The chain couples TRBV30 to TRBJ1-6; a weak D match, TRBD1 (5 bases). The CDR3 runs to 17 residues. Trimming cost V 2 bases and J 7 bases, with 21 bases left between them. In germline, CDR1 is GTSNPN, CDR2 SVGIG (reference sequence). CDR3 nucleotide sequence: TGTGCCTGGAGTCTCACCCTCCTAGGGGCCAACAATTCACCCCTCCACTTT. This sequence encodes CAWSLTLLGANNSPLHF.

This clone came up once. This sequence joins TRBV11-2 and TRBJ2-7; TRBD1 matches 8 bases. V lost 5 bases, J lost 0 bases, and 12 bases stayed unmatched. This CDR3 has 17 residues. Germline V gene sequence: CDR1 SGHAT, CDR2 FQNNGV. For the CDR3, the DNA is TGTGCCAGCAGCCTGACCAGAGGACAGGGAATCTCCTACGAGCAGTACTTC. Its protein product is CASSLTRGQGISYEQYF.

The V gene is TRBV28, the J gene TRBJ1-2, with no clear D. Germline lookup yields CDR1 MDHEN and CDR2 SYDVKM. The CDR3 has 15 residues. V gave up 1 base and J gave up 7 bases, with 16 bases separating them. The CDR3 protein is CASSLSHFVPSGYTF. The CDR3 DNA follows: TGTGCCAGCAGTTTATCGCACTTTGTTCCTAGTGGCTACACCTTC.

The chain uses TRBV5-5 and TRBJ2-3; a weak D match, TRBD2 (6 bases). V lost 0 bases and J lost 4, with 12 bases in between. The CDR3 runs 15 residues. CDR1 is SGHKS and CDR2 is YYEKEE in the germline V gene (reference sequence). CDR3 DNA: TGTGCCAGCAGCTTGGAAGTTTGGGGGGCAGATACGCAGTATTTT. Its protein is CASSLEVWGADTQYF. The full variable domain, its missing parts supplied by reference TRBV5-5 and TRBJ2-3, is DAGVTQSPTHLIKTRGQQVTLRCSPISGHKSVSWYQQVLGQGPQFIFQYYEKEERGRGNFPDRFSARQFPNYSSELNVNALLLGDSALYLCASSLEVWGADTQYFGPGTRLTVL.

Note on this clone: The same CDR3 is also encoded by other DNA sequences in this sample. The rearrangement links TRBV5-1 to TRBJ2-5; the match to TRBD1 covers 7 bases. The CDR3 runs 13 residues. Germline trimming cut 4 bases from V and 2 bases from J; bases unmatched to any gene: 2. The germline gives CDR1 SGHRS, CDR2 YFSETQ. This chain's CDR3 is CASSLGQQETQYF. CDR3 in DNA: TGCGCCAGCAGCCTGGGACAGCAAGAGACCCAGTACTTC.

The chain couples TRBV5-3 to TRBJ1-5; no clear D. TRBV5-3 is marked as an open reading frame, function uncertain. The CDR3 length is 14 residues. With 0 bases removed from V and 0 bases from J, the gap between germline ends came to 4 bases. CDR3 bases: TGTGCCAGAAGCTTGGTTAATAGCAATCAGCCCCAGCATTTT. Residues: CARSLVNSNQPQHF.

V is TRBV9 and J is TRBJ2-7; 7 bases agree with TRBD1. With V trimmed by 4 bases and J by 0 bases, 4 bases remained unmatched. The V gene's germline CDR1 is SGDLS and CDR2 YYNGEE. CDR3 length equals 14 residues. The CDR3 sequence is CASSQGTVSYEQYF. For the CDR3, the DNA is TGTGCCAGCAGCCAAGGGACAGTCTCCTACGAGCAGTACTTC.

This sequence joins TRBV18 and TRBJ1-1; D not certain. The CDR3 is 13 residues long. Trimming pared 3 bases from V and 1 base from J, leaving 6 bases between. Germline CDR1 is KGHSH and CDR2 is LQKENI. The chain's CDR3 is CASSPNRNTEAFF. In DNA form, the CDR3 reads TGTGCCAGCTCACCTAATAGGAACACTGAAGCTTTCTTT.

The chain's CDR3 is CASSHYAVRLRTGGTEAFF. The CDR3 DNA sequence: TGCGCCAGCAGCCATTATGCAGTTCGGCTAAGGACAGGGGGCACTGAAGCTTTCTTT. The chain recombines TRBV4-3 with TRBJ1-1, with TRBD1 matching 10 bases. The CDR3 is 19 amino acids. Trimming removed 3 bases from V and 4 bases from J; junction bases left unmatched: 17. Germline loops: CDR1 LGHNA, CDR2 YSLEER.

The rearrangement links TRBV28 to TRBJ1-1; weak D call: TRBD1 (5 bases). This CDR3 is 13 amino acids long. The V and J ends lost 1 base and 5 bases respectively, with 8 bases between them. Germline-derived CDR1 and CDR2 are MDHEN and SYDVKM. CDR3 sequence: CASSLLKGTEAFF. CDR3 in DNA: TGTGCCAGCAGTTTATTAAAGGGGACTGAAGCTTTCTTT.